This is a list of T cell receptor beta chains from one sample in a study of long-term antiretroviral therapy in people with HIV. The protocol was immunoSEQ multiplex PCR, while the TCRdb copy is restricted to in-frame clones and leaves out a portion. Of 20,000 to 30,000 clones listed, around 85% are singletons. Sequenced material: unsorted PBMCs, taken 2.3 years after starting antiretroviral therapy. These TCRs come from a man aged 35-49 years with HIV. Each CDR3 is given with its conserved first and last residue. Each record gives: J gene, CDR3 length, D gene, V gene, clone size, CDR3 DNA, CDR3 protein. The D gene is left open where the match is weak. Part of the rows lack a size; the others show once, few, many or a class for expanded clones.

>TRBJ2-7|14|.|TRBV6-5|once
TGTGCCAGCAGTTACTCGACCAGGGCCTACGAGCAGTACTTC
CASSYSTRAYEQYF
>TRBJ1-1|12|.|TRBV6-5|few
TGTGCCAGCACCACCTGGGATACCGAAGCTTTCTTT
CASTTWDTEAFF
>TRBJ2-3|12|.|TRBV9|.
TGTGCCAGCAGCGCCGGGTCGGATACGCAGTATTTT
CASSAGSDTQYF
>TRBJ2-1|15|.|TRBV5-1|once
TGCGCCAGCAGCTTGTTCCAGGGTTTGGCCAATGAGCAGTTCTTC
CASSLFQGLANEQFF
>TRBJ2-3|15|.|TRBV4-1|.
TGCGCCAGCAGCCAAGATCAAGCTAACACAGATACGCAGTATTTT
CASSQDQANTDTQYF
>TRBJ1-3|14|.|TRBV6-6|.
TGTGCCAGCAGTCATCAGGGGTCTGGAAACACCATATATTTT
CASSHQGSGNTIYF
>TRBJ2-1|16|TRBD2|TRBV18|.
TGTGCCAGCTCACCACCGAGGGCGGGGGGGATCAATGAGCAGTTCTTC
CASSPPRAGGINEQFF
>TRBJ1-1|15|.|TRBV5-1|.
TGCGCCAGCACACTGGTATCGGCCCCAGGAACTGAAGCTTTCTTT
CASTLVSAPGTEAFF
>TRBJ2-2|14|.|TRBV27|.
TGTGCCAGCTCGGCCAGCCCGAACACCGGGGAGCTGTTTTTT
CASSASPNTGELFF
>TRBJ2-5|15|.|TRBV6-5|few
TGTGCCAGCAGTTATAAGCAGCAGCCCAAGGAGACCCAGTACTTC
CASSYKQQPKETQYF
>TRBJ2-7|16|TRBD1|TRBV7-2|once
TGTGCCAGCAGCTTAACCGGGACAGGGTTCTCCTACGAGCAGTACTTC
CASSLTGTGFSYEQYF
>TRBJ2-1|13|.|TRBV13|.
TGTGCCAGCAGCTTAGGAGAATCCAATGAGCAGTTCTTC
CASSLGESNEQFF
>TRBJ2-1|16|.|TRBV6-6|.
TGTGCCAGCAGTTACTCTGGGGGGACCCTCGGGGGTGAGCAGTTCTTC
CASSYSGGTLGGEQFF
>TRBJ2-3|16|TRBD2|TRBV27|.
TGTGCCAGCAGTTTATATTTCGGGGGGACCACAGATACGCAGTATTTT
CASSLYFGGTTDTQYF
>TRBJ1-4|13|.|TRBV30|few
TGTGCTGCGTCAGGGATGGGAGCTGAAAAACTGTTTTTT
CAASGMGAEKLFF
>TRBJ2-2|14|.|TRBV19|.
TGTGCCAGTAGTCCCGGGGTGGCCACCGGGGAGCTGTTTTTT
CASSPGVATGELFF
>TRBJ2-3|15|TRBD2|TRBV18|.
TGTGCCAGCTCCCTCGGACTAGCGGGAGCAGATACGCAGTATTTT
CASSLGLAGADTQYF
>TRBJ1-6|13|.|TRBV30|.
TGTGCCTGGAGCGGGCAGCCAAATTCACCCCTCCACTTT
CAWSGQPNSPLHF
>TRBJ2-3|17|TRBD2|TRBV4-2|.
TGTGCCAGCAGCCAAGCAGAGGGGACTAGCGACACAGATACGCAGTATTTT
CASSQAEGTSDTDTQYF
>TRBJ2-6|18|TRBD1|TRBV5-1|.
TGCGCCAGCAGCTCGATGGGACAGGGGACGGCTGGGGCCAACGTCCTGACTTTC
CASSSMGQGTAGANVLTF
>TRBJ1-4|16|.|TRBV6-1|.
TGTGCCAGCAGTGACGGTCGGGGGACCTTTAATGAAAAACTGTTTTTT
CASSDGRGTFNEKLFF
>TRBJ2-7|15|.|TRBV5-1|.
TGCGCCAGCAGCTTGGAAGTAGGGGCCACCTACGAGCAGTACTTC
CASSLEVGATYEQYF
>TRBJ2-3|17|.|TRBV27|.
TGTGCCAGCAGTCCGGGGGCGGCGGGGGCGAGCACAGATACGCAGTATTTT
CASSPGAAGASTDTQYF
>TRBJ2-5|11|.|TRBV20-1|.
TGCAGTGCTAGAAGGGGTGGGACCCAGTACTTC
CSARRGGTQYF
>TRBJ2-1|15|TRBD1|TRBV28|.
TGTGCCAGCACCAACAGACAGGGTAACGAGAATGAGCAGTTCTTC
CASTNRQGNENEQFF
>TRBJ1-3|14|.|TRBV9|.
TGTGCCAGCAGCGGAGGGTACTCTGGAAACACCATATATTTT
CASSGGYSGNTIYF
>TRBJ2-7|16|TRBD2|TRBV2|few
TGTGCCAGCATGGGAGGGCAGGGCCATGCCCCCTACGAGCAGTACTTC
CASMGGQGHAPYEQYF
>TRBJ1-4|14|.|TRBV19|.
TGTGCCAGTAGTATACAGGGAATTAATGAAAAACTGTTTTTT
CASSIQGINEKLFF
>TRBJ2-7|15|.|TRBV5-4|.
TGTGCCAGCAGCTTGCCGACTGGGGTATCCTACGAGCAGTACTTC
CASSLPTGVSYEQYF
>TRBJ1-2|13|.|TRBV7-6|.
TGTGCCAGCAGCCCGGTCCAAGGTACCGGCTACACCTTC
CASSPVQGTGYTF
>TRBJ2-7|15|.|TRBV6-5|.
TGTGCCAGCAGAAACCTCCGGGGCTTCCCTTACGAGCAGTACTTC
CASRNLRGFPYEQYF
>TRBJ2-1|14|.|TRBV13|.
TGTGCCAGCAGCCCCCCGTCAAGGGGCTATGAGCAGTTCTTC
CASSPPSRGYEQFF
>TRBJ1-1|14|.|TRBV7-9|.
TGTGCCAGCAGCTTAGCGGCAGTAGTCGTTGAAGCTTTCTTT
CASSLAAVVVEAFF
>TRBJ2-1|16|TRBD2|TRBV6-5|.
TGTGCCAGCAGTTACTCGGGGGGGATTCTCTACAATGAGCAGTTCTTC
CASSYSGGILYNEQFF
>TRBJ2-3|11|.|TRBV29-1|.
TGCAGCGTTCCAACCGGGTATACGCAGTATTTT
CSVPTGYTQYF
>TRBJ2-1|14|TRBD2|TRBV27|.
TGTGCCAGCAGACCGGGACTAGGAGACAATGAGCAGTTCTTC
CASRPGLGDNEQFF
>TRBJ2-1|14|TRBD2|TRBV27|once
TGTGCCAGCAGTTTAATAGCGGGTTACAATGAGCAGTTCTTC
CASSLIAGYNEQFF
>TRBJ1-2|14|.|TRBV13|.
TGTGCCAGCAGCCGGGGTAGGGACGTATATGGCTACACCTTC
CASSRGRDVYGYTF
>TRBJ2-2|15|TRBD1|TRBV7-6|.
TGTGCCAGCAGCTTGGGGACAGTGGGCACCGGGGAGCTGTTTTTT
CASSLGTVGTGELFF
>TRBJ1-2|17|TRBD1|TRBV5-1|.
TGCGCCAGCAGCTTGGTGGACAGGGGGCGGGTTAGCTATGGCTACACCTTC
CASSLVDRGRVSYGYTF
>TRBJ1-2|15|.|TRBV7-9|.
TGTGCCAGCAGCTCTGGACAGAACCGGGCGTTTGGCTACACCTTC
CASSSGQNRAFGYTF
>TRBJ1-3|14|.|TRBV5-1|.
TGCGCCAGCAGCCTGGACAGCTCTGGAAACACCATATATTTT
CASSLDSSGNTIYF
>TRBJ2-1|14|.|TRBV6-1|.
TGTGCCAGCAGTGAAATCCCAGCGACCAATGAGCAGTTCTTC
CASSEIPATNEQFF
>TRBJ2-5|15|.|TRBV7-9|.
TGTGCCAGCAGCTTAGCGGGCTCCTGGGGGGAGACCCAGTACTTC
CASSLAGSWGETQYF
>TRBJ2-7|15|TRBD1|TRBV7-6|.
TGTGCCAGCAGCCTTCAGGGGGCAGTGACCTACGAGCAGTACTTC
CASSLQGAVTYEQYF
>TRBJ1-6|21|.|TRBV15|.
TGTGCCACCAGCAGAGATCAACACTCAGTCCTTCGACCTAATAATAATTCACCCCTCCACTTT
CATSRDQHSVLRPNNNSPLHF
>TRBJ1-5|18|TRBD1|TRBV19|.
TGTGCCAGTAGTATCCGAAGACAGGGGGCTTGGAGCAATCAGCCCCAGCATTTT
CASSIRRQGAWSNQPQHF
>TRBJ2-1|16|TRBD1|TRBV4-1|.
TGCGCCAGCAGCCCGACAGGGACCACGTTTTCGTATGAGCAGTTCTTC
CASSPTGTTFSYEQFF
>TRBJ1-2|13|TRBD1|TRBV7-9|.
TGTGCCAGCAGCTTTCCGGACAGGGACGGCTACACCTTC
CASSFPDRDGYTF
>TRBJ2-1|15|TRBD1|TRBV2|.
TGTGCCAGCAGTGTGGACAGGGGGCCCTACAATGAGCAGTTCTTC
CASSVDRGPYNEQFF
>TRBJ2-7|21|.|TRBV12-5|.
TGTGCTAGTGGTTCGGTCCCCCTCAATATCCCCAGGCCTCCCCCGTCCTACGAGCAGTACTTC
CASGSVPLNIPRPPPSYEQYF
>TRBJ2-1|17|.|TRBV7-9|.
TGTGCCAGCAGCTTACCCACAGGAGGTATGGTCTTATATGAGCAGTTCTTC
CASSLPTGGMVLYEQFF
>TRBJ2-2|15|.|TRBV7-3|.
TGTGCCAGCAGCGAGACAGGAGCGAACACCGGGGAGCTGTTTTTT
CASSETGANTGELFF
>TRBJ1-2|12|.|TRBV5-6|.
TGTGCCAGCAGCTTGCGTAGCAGGGAGGGCACCTTC
CASSLRSREGTF
>TRBJ2-5|15|.|TRBV19|.
TGTGCCAGTAGTCAAACATCAGGGGCGAGGGAGACCCAGTACTTC
CASSQTSGARETQYF
>TRBJ2-7|17|TRBD1|TRBV7-6|.
TGTGCCAGCAGCTTAGCCCCGGGACAGCAGGGGTTCCACGAGCAGTACTTC
CASSLAPGQQGFHEQYF
>TRBJ2-7|12|.|TRBV7-9|few
TGTGCCAGCAGCCGCGGGGAAAGTAGGCAGTACTTC
CASSRGESRQYF
>TRBJ1-1|18|TRBD1|TRBV19|.
TGTGCCAGTAGTATACCAAGGACAGGGGCTACCATGAACACTGAAGCTTTCTTT
CASSIPRTGATMNTEAFF
>TRBJ2-3|15|.|TRBV2|.
TGTGCCAGCAGTGAACCCGGAGACCCCACAGATACGCAGTATTTT
CASSEPGDPTDTQYF